This passage covers 20 T cell receptor beta chains from one sample sequenced in a study of T cells of healthy individuals listed by TCRdb under 2018. Library construction relied on 5' RACE. The sequencer listed for this sample is Illumina MiSeq. Using fastp at Q25 and MiXCR, TCRdb reprocessed the public reads and kept productive beta chains. A single entry per CDR3 protein holds the most common genes and DNA from its merged rows. The sample profile shows some 82,000 distinct CDR3 sequences; more than 4.5% of them were found once. Roughly 7.1% of the sample lies in the top ten. Receptors originate from a female donor in good health.

This clonotype turned up a few times. V gene TRBV14 combines with J gene TRBJ2-1, with a possible D match to TRBD2 (6 bases). The ends were cut back, 0 bases at V and 16 bases at J, with 16 bases in the middle. In germline, CDR1 is SGHDN, CDR2 FVKESK. This CDR3 has 13 residues. DNA of the CDR3: TGTGCCAGCAGCCAAGATAGAGGCGGGAATATATTCTTC. It specifies CASSQDRGGNIFF.

This clonotype has at least ten counts. The V and J genes are TRBV4-3 and TRBJ2-3; TRBD1 is a possible D gene (5 bases). Germline values: CDR1 LGHNA, CDR2 YSLEER. The V end was cut by 6 bases, the J end by 4 bases, with 20 bases between. The CDR3 consists of 16 residues. The CDR3 spells CASSLSRAIRPDTQYF. The CDR3 DNA reads as TGCGCCAGCAGTCTATCCAGGGCCATTAGGCCAGATACGCAGTATTTT.

This clonotype was detected ten times or more. The chain employs TRBV6-6 and TRBJ2-5; D is unclear. Germline loops: CDR1 MNHNY, CDR2 SVGAGI (reference sequence). V was clipped by 6 bases and J by 5 bases, with 13 bases between them. This CDR3 contains 13 residues. CDR3 sequence: CASRDVVWETQYF. The CDR3 coding sequence is TGTGCCAGCAGGGACGTAGTCTGGGAGACCCAGTACTTC.

The chain has TRBV6-2 or TRBV6-3 and TRBJ1-4; D call uncertain. CDR3 length equals 11 residues. Trimming stripped 6 bases from V and 6 bases from J, with 5 bases between. Germline lookup yields CDR1 MNHEY and CDR2 SVGEGT. The CDR3 DNA reads TGTGCCAGCAGACGACATGAAAAACTGTTTTTT. Protein product: CASRRHEKLFF.

This clonotype occurred many times. The V and J genes are TRBV6-2 or TRBV6-3 and TRBJ2-7; D gene ambiguous. Germline V gene sequence: CDR1 MNHEY, CDR2 SVGEGT. V lost 6 bases to trimming and J lost 2 bases, with 14 bases between them. The CDR3 contains 14 residues. The CDR3, as DNA: TGTGCCAGCAGAGGGAAAGTTGGGCCCTACGAGCAGTACTTC. This codes for CASRGKVGPYEQYF.

This clonotype was picked up many times. The rearrangement joins TRBV29-1 to TRBJ1-1, with 7 bases aligning to TRBD1. This CDR3 region has 13 residues. Germline values: CDR1 SQVTM, CDR2 ANQGSEA. V was clipped by 4 bases and J by 4 bases; unmatched bases: 6. This CDR3 reads CSVVGTVATEAFF. CDR3 coding DNA: TGCAGCGTTGTGGGGACAGTGGCCACTGAAGCTTTCTTT. Looking up the rest from reference TRBV29-1 and TRBJ1-1 gives the full variable domain: SAVISQKPSRDICQRGTSLTIQCQVDSQVTMMFWYRQQPGQSLTLIATANQGSEATYESGFVIDKFPISRPNLTFSTLTVSNMSPEDSSIYLCSVVGTVATEAFFGQGTRLTVV.

As concerns this clonotype: Being one base from a much bigger clone, this may be a read error. V and J are TRBV14 and TRBJ2-3, with D unclear. Deletions cut 5 bases from V and 4 bases from J, with 4 bases between. The CDR3 length is 11 residues. Germline CDR1 reads SGHDN; CDR2 reads FVKESK. CDR3 DNA sequence: TGTGCCAGCAGCTGGGCAGATACGCAGTATTTT. It is translated as CASSWADTQYF.

This clonotype was detected only a few times. The chain is built from TRBV6-5 and TRBJ2-6; D possibly matches TRBD1 or TRBD2 (5 bases each). Deletions cut 6 bases from V and 2 bases from J, with 11 bases between. Germline V lookup: CDR1 MNHEY, CDR2 SVGAGI. CDR3 length equals 15 residues. CDR3 DNA: TGTGCCAGCAGACCGCAGGGAGCTGGGGCCAACGTCCTGACTTTC. Protein product: CASRPQGAGANVLTF.

The rearrangement uses TRBV7-3 and TRBJ1-1; 7 bases match TRBD1. Trimming removed 8 bases from V and 1 base from J; junction bases left unmatched: 4. Per germline, CDR1 SGHTA and CDR2 FQGTGA. The CDR3 has 13 amino acids. The CDR3 protein is CASGQARNTEAFF. DNA of the CDR3: TGTGCCAGCGGACAGGCTCGGAACACTGAAGCTTTCTTT.

This chain uses TRBV20-1 with TRBJ1-2; D unresolved. Per germline, CDR1 DFQATT and CDR2 SNEGSKA (reference sequence). Deletions cut 2 bases from V and 7 bases from J, with 14 bases between. The CDR3 spans 13 residues. CDR3 amino acids: CSARLRGLGGYTF. The CDR3 DNA reads as TGCAGTGCTAGACTCCGGGGTTTGGGTGGCTACACCTTC.

Many counts were recorded for this clonotype. This chain links TRBV7-9 with TRBJ2-1; 16 bases agree with TRBD2. CDR3 length: 15 amino acids. Germline lookup yields CDR1 SEHNR and CDR2 FQNEAQ (reference sequence). Germline trimming cut 7 bases from V and 9 bases from J; bases unmatched to any gene: 6. Here the CDR3 reads CASIKGTSGRGEQFF. The DNA of the CDR3 is TGTGCCAGCATCAAGGGGACTAGCGGGAGGGGTGAGCAGTTCTTC.

There are many counts of this clonotype. V is TRBV18 and J is TRBJ2-5; D call uncertain. Between the trimmed V and J ends, which lost 0 bases and 4 bases, there was a span of 3 bases. Germline V gives CDR1 KGHSH, CDR2 LQKENI. The CDR3 sequence is 12 residues long. The CDR3 DNA follows: TGTGCCAGCTCACCACCAGCAGAGACCCAGTACTTC. It encodes CASSPPAETQYF. Variable domain in full (rest from reference TRBV18 and TRBJ2-5): NAGVMQNPRHLVRRRGQEARLRCSPMKGHSHVYWYRQLPEEGLKFMVYLQKENIIDESGMPKERFSAEFPKEGPSILRIQQVVRGDSAAYFCASSPPAETQYFGPGTRLLVL.

This clonotype came up many times. The V and J genes are TRBV24-1 and TRBJ2-2; D is ambiguous. CDR1 KGHDR and CDR2 SFDVKD come from the germline V gene. V dropped 0 bases and J dropped 4 bases, with 8 bases sitting between them. This CDR3 comprises 15 residues. The CDR3 nucleotides are TGTGCCACCAGTGATTTGTCGACCACCACCGGGGAGCTGTTTTTT. Protein: CATSDLSTTTGELFF.

This clonotype has only a few counts. The CDR3 sequence is CASSYSAGIREGKNIQYF. DNA of the CDR3: TGTGCCAGCAGTTACTCAGCGGGTATCAGGGAGGGCAAAAACATTCAGTACTTC. The chain links TRBV6-6 to TRBJ2-4, with 7 bases fitting TRBD2. The CDR3 contains 18 residues. V shed 0 bases, J shed 3 bases, and the junction held 11 bases outside the gene matches. CDR1 and CDR2 from the germline V gene are MNHNY and SVGAGI (reference sequence).

In its sample, this clonotype was seen a few times. This chain joins TRBV19 and TRBJ2-1; 8 positions agree with TRBD2. Trimming cost V 1 base and J 3 bases; bases outside gene matches: 8. Germline V gene sequence: CDR1 LNHDA, CDR2 SQIVND (reference sequence). The CDR3 is 17 residues long. The CDR3: CASSIAPQRGYYNEQFF. The DNA of the CDR3 is TGTGCCAGTAGTATAGCCCCCCAGCGGGGGTACTACAATGAGCAGTTCTTC. Looking up the rest from reference TRBV19 and TRBJ2-1 gives the full variable domain: DGGITQSPKYLFRKEGQNVTLSCEQNLNHDAMYWYRQDPGQGLRLIYYSQIVNDFQKGDIAEGYSVSREKKESFPLTVTSAQKNPTAFYLCASSIAPQRGYYNEQFFGPGTRLTVL.

This clonotype was seen only a few times. V and J are TRBV9 and TRBJ1-2; D gene ambiguous. The length of the CDR3 is 14 residues. The V gene's germline CDR1 is SGDLS and CDR2 YYNGEE. Trimming pared 0 bases from V and 4 bases from J, leaving 10 bases between. This CDR3 is CASSVAQRGYGYTF. In DNA form, the CDR3 reads TGTGCCAGCAGCGTAGCTCAGCGGGGCTATGGCTACACCTTC.

This clonotype has a count of ten or more. The CDR3 DNA follows: TGTGCCAGCAGCTCAGACACCTATGGCTACACCTTC. Amino acid sequence: CASSSDTYGYTF. The chain uses TRBV7-9 and TRBJ1-2; D gene uncertain. Germline loops: CDR1 SEHNR, CDR2 FQNEAQ (reference sequence). The CDR3 sequence is 12 residues long. V was cut by 4 bases and J by 4 bases, with 7 bases left in between.

This clonotype has ten or more counts. The V call is TRBV29-1, the J call TRBJ2-7; a possible D gene is TRBD2 (5 bases). In germline, CDR1 is SQVTM, CDR2 ANQGSEA. V shed 7 bases and J shed 5 bases, with 15 bases lying between them. This CDR3 is 12 amino acids long. The CDR3 here is CSAGLPGDEQYF. The DNA for the CDR3 is TGCAGCGCTGGACTGCCCGGGGACGAGCAGTACTTC.

This clonotype showed up many times. The genes are TRBV4-3 and TRBJ1-1; D is undetermined. The CDR3 is made up of 14 amino acids. Trimming took off 0 bases at V and 3 bases at J, with 8 bases between the two ends. Looked up from germline, CDR1 is LGHNA and CDR2 is YSLEER. CDR3 amino acids: CASSQDGFDTEAFF. The DNA of the CDR3 is TGCGCCAGCAGCCAAGATGGCTTTGACACTGAAGCTTTCTTT.

This clonotype was counted at least ten times. The chain carries TRBV12-3 or TRBV12-4 and TRBJ2-1; D may match TRBD1 or TRBD2 (6 bases each). This CDR3 contains 12 residues. V was trimmed by 5 bases and J by 10 bases, leaving 12 bases between them. The CDR3 loop reads CASSILGGEQFF. CDR3 DNA: TGTGCCAGCAGTATACTAGGGGGGGAGCAGTTCTTC.